These 13 T cell receptor beta chains were sequenced from one sample in a study of blood T cells in healthy people across ages. The use of a sample-barcoded 5' primer and a J-beta primer mix characterized a second PCR of roughly 7 to 11 cycles. TCRdb analysed the 5' RACE reads with MiXCR anew, one entry per CDR3 protein. Altogether around 940,000 distinct CDR3 sequences are present, about 53% being singletons, with the ten largest covering about a fifth. The material sequenced was blood. The receptors were gathered from a woman in her sixties or seventies in good health.

The chain employs TRBV20-1 and TRBJ2-7; 9 bases map to TRBD1. The length of the CDR3 is 12 residues. Germline CDR1 is DFQATT and CDR2 is SNEGSKA (reference sequence). Written as DNA, the CDR3 is TGCAGCCCGACAGGGGGGGTGGGAGAGCAGTACTTC. Residues: CSPTGGVGEQYF.

This chain joins TRBV7-9 and TRBJ1-1; the D gene is possibly TRBD1 (5 bases). Germline V CDR1 and CDR2: SEHNR, FQNEAQ (reference sequence). V lost 2 bases and J 11 bases, leaving 15 bases between the germline ends. The CDR3 has 13 amino acids. The CDR3: CASSLQGTGRAFF. CDR3 DNA: TGTGCCAGCAGCTTACAGGGTACGGGCAGGGCTTTCTTT.

This clonotype was found a few times. CDR3 nucleotides: TGCGCCAGCAGCCACGACCCACCGGGACTAGCCCGCACAGATACGCAGTATTTT. This gives the protein CASSHDPPGLARTDTQYF. The rearrangement joins TRBV4-3 to TRBJ2-3, with TRBD2 identical over 9 bases. Looked up from germline, CDR1 is LGHNA and CDR2 is YSLEER. Trimming cost V 3 bases and J 1 base; bases outside gene matches: 11. The CDR3 totals 18 residues.

The J gene is TRBJ2-5, the V gene TRBV6-5; D may be TRBD1 or TRBD2 (6 bases each). Germline lookup yields CDR1 MNHEY and CDR2 SVGAGI. The length of the CDR3 is 14 residues. The V and J ends lost 6 bases and 4 bases respectively, with 15 bases between them. The CDR3 sequence is CASRRRRGGETQYF. As DNA, the CDR3 is TGTGCCAGCAGGCGACGCAGGGGAGGAGAGACCCAGTACTTC.

This chain connects TRBV7-2 to TRBJ2-7; D is uncertain. V was shortened by 1 base and J by 1 base, with 5 bases between the two germline ends. The CDR3 spans 13 residues. Germline V gives CDR1 SGHTA, CDR2 FQGNSA. The CDR3 is CASSLEESYEQYF. DNA of the CDR3: TGTGCCAGCAGCTTAGAGGAATCCTACGAGCAGTACTTC.

This clonotype was seen a few times. The V call is TRBV27, the J call TRBJ2-7; D perhaps matches TRBD2 (6 bases). V lost 7 bases and J lost 0, with 10 bases in between. The CDR3 is 13 amino acids. Germline CDR1 reads MNHEY; CDR2 reads SMNVEV (reference sequence). CDR3 residues: CASKGGTSYEQYF. The CDR3 bases are TGTGCCAGCAAGGGCGGGACCTCCTACGAGCAGTACTTC.

The chain joins TRBV11-1 to TRBJ2-7; D is unclear. CDR1 and CDR2 (germline): SGHAT, FQDESV (reference sequence). CDR3 length: 15 residues. Trimming removed 5 bases from V and 1 base from J, with 15 bases in between. CDR3: CASSENRYVSYEQYF. Written as DNA, the CDR3 is TGTGCCAGCAGCGAAAACAGATATGTTTCCTACGAGCAGTACTTC.

The chain uses TRBV7-6 and TRBJ2-1; D might be TRBD1 or TRBD2, each matching 6 bases. CDR1 is SGHVS and CDR2 is FNYEAQ in the germline V gene. The CDR3 extends over 12 amino acids. V was pared by 4 bases and J by 8 bases, with 9 bases between. DNA for the CDR3: TGTGCCAGCAGCTCGGGGGCGTATGAGCAGTTCTTC. Its protein product is CASSSGAYEQFF.

The genes are TRBV29-1 and TRBJ1-2; D possibly corresponds to TRBD1 (5 bases). V was pared by 7 bases and J by 2 bases, with 14 bases between. The CDR3 loop spans 13 amino acids. CDR1 SQVTM and CDR2 ANQGSEA come from the germline V gene. CDR3 residues: CSGLGGDNYGYTF. The CDR3 DNA sequence: TGCAGCGGCCTGGGAGGGGACAACTATGGCTACACCTTC. The variable domain in full, with the rest retrieved from reference TRBV29-1 and TRBJ1-2, is SAVISQKPSRDICQRGTSLTIQCQVDSQVTMMFWYRQQPGQSLTLIATANQGSEATYESGFVIDKFPISRPNLTFSTLTVSNMSPEDSSIYLCSGLGGDNYGYTFGSGTRLTVV.

The V call is TRBV30, the J call TRBJ1-6, with unresolved D. The V end was cut by 0 bases, the J end by 6 bases, with 12 bases between. Germline V gene lookup returns CDR1 GTSNPN and CDR2 SVGIG (reference sequence). The CDR3 is 15 residues long. As DNA, the CDR3 is TGTGCCTGGAGTGTACGGTCCGGGCTTAATTCACCCCTCCACTTT. It specifies CAWSVRSGLNSPLHF.

The chain has TRBV6-2 or TRBV6-3 and TRBJ1-6; D is perhaps TRBD1 (5 bases). CDR1 MNHEY and CDR2 SVGEGT come from the germline V gene. V was shortened by 7 bases and J by 7 bases, with 17 bases between the two germline ends. The CDR3 is made up of 15 amino acids. CDR3 bases: TGTGCCAGCACTCCGTGGGGACGGACCAATTCACCCCTCCACTTT. Its protein product is CASTPWGRTNSPLHF.

The genes are TRBV4-1 and TRBJ2-7; D is uncertain. Germline CDR1 reads MGHRA; CDR2 reads YSYEKL. This CDR3 contains 16 residues. The V end was cut by 1 base, the J end by 0 bases, with 13 bases between. CDR3 sequence (DNA): TGCGCCAGCAGCCAAGCCGCGGTCATGAGCTCCTACGAGCAGTACTTC. It encodes CASSQAAVMSSYEQYF.

This chain joins TRBV20-1 and TRBJ2-7; perhaps D is TRBD1 or TRBD2 (5 bases each). CDR3 length equals 14 residues. Germline loops: CDR1 DFQATT, CDR2 SNEGSKA (reference sequence). With 6 bases removed from V and 5 bases from J, the gap between germline ends came to 20 bases. In DNA, the CDR3 is TGCAGTGCCACGCGAGGGCAGGGAGACGACGAGCAGTACTTC. It translates to CSATRGQGDDEQYF.